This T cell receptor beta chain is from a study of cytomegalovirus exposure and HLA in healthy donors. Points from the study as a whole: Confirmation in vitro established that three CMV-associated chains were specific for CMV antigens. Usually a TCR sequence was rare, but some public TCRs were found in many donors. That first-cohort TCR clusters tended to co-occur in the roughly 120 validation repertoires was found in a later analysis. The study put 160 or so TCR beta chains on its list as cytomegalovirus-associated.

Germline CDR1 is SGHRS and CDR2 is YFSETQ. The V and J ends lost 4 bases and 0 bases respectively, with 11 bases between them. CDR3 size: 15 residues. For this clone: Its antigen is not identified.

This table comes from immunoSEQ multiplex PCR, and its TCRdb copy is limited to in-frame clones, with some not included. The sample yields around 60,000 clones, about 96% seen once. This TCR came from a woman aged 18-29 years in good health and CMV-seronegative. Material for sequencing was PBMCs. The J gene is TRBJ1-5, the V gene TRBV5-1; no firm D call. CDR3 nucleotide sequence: TGCGCCAGCAGCCCAGACACATATAGCAATCAGCCCCAGCATTTT. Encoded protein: CASSPDTYSNQPQHF.